These 19 T cell receptor beta chains originate from one sample sequenced in a study of T cell responses to AZD1222 COVID-19 vaccine. TCRdb keeps only in-frame clones here, not all; method: immunoSEQ multiplex PCR. The repertoire holds 100,000 to 150,000 clones, with around 83% as singletons. Sequenced here: peripheral blood, sampled 28 days after the second AZD1222 dose. Receptor source: an adult who received the AZD1222 COVID-19 vaccine.

The gene calls are TRBV5-1 and TRBJ2-5; TRBD2 matches 8 bases. The CDR3 is 15 amino acids. The V gene end was trimmed by 7 bases and the J gene end by 5 bases; junction bases not matched to a gene: 13. Germline loops: CDR1 SGHRS, CDR2 YFSETQ. Written as DNA, the CDR3 is TGCGCCAGCCGCCGGAGGCCAGCGGGGGAGGAGACCCAGTACTTC. The encoded protein is CASRRRPAGEETQYF.

The CDR3 loop is CASSLPPTGEEQYF. In DNA form, the CDR3 reads TGTGCCAGCAGCTTGCCCCCGACAGGCGAGGAGCAGTACTTC. This sequence joins TRBV5-8 and TRBJ2-7; TRBD1 might be the D (6 bases). The CDR3 contains 14 residues. Per germline, CDR1 SGHTS and CDR2 YDEGEE. With 1 base removed from V and 7 bases from J, the gap between germline ends came to 15 bases.

This rearrangement joins TRBV24-1 to TRBJ2-1; D assignment may be TRBD1 or TRBD2 (7 bases each). The CDR3 contains 14 residues. Trimming cost V 9 bases and J 2 bases, with 13 bases left between them. Per germline, CDR1 KGHDR and CDR2 SFDVKD. CDR3 sequence (DNA): TGTGCCACCCGGGGGGACAGACCCTACAATGAGCAGTTCTTC. Translating gives CATRGDRPYNEQFF.

In this sample, this clone turned up once. This sequence joins TRBV5-5 and TRBJ2-7, with D perhaps TRBD2 (7 bases). The CDR3 is made up of 16 amino acids. V gave up 0 bases and J gave up 5 bases, with 18 bases separating them. Germline lookup yields CDR1 SGHKS and CDR2 YYEKEE (reference sequence). CDR3 protein: CASSLATSGGPDEQYF. The CDR3 DNA sequence: TGTGCCAGCAGCTTGGCCACCTCCGGGGGGCCGGACGAGCAGTACTTC.

The V and J genes are TRBV14 and TRBJ2-1, with D tentatively TRBD1 (5 bases). The CDR3 extends over 14 amino acids. CDR1 is SGHDN, CDR2 FVKESK, per germline. V dropped 1 base and J dropped 4 bases, with 8 bases sitting between them. In DNA, the CDR3 is TGTGCCAGCAGCCAAGGCAGGGATTACAATGAGCAGTTCTTC. This codes for CASSQGRDYNEQFF.

This clone is a singleton in its sample. V and J are TRBV28 and TRBJ1-5, with D possibly matching TRBD1 (5 bases). The CDR3 runs to 15 residues. V lost 3 bases to trimming and J lost 2 bases, with 11 bases between them. The germline gives CDR1 MDHEN, CDR2 SYDVKM. This CDR3 reads CASSFGGSRNQPQHF. Here the CDR3 DNA reads TGTGCCAGCAGTTTTGGGGGTTCCCGCAATCAGCCCCAGCATTTT.

J is TRBJ2-5 and V is TRBV7-2; 11 bases are a match to TRBD2. Germline values: CDR1 SGHTA, CDR2 FQGNSA. V gave up 5 bases and J gave up 5 bases; unmatched junction bases: 4. The CDR3 loop spans 14 amino acids. The CDR3 DNA sequence: TGTGCCAGCAGCGAGGGACTAGCGGTCGAGACCCAGTACTTC. Translation: CASSEGLAVETQYF. Together with reference TRBV7-2 and TRBJ2-5, the CDR3 gives the full variable domain: GAGVSQSPSNKVTEKGKDVELRCDPISGHTALYWYRQSLGQGLEFLIYFQGNSAPDKSGLPSDRFSAERTGGSVSTLTIQRTQQEDSAVYLCASSEGLAVETQYFGPGTRLLVL.

CDR3 sequence: CASRQTGGTGNTEAFF. CDR3 nucleotide sequence: TGTGCAAGTCGCCAAACAGGGGGCACAGGGAACACTGAAGCTTTCTTT. J is TRBJ1-1 and V is TRBV12-2; the DNA was not used to check the table's D call, TRBD1. TRBV12-2 is a recognized pseudogene. This CDR3 is 16 amino acids long.

The V gene is TRBV27, the J gene TRBJ2-7, with 8 nucleotides matching TRBD2. The CDR3 has 14 amino acids. J was trimmed by 2 bases and V by 6 bases; bases with no gene match: 6. Germline V gives CDR1 MNHEY, CDR2 SMNVEV (reference sequence). The CDR3 region is CASRAGEITYEQYF. The CDR3 bases are TGTGCCAGCAGAGCGGGGGAGATAACCTACGAGCAGTACTTC.

The CDR3 loop is CASSPMTGNTEAFF. The CDR3 DNA follows: TGTGCCAGCAGCCCCATGACAGGGAACACTGAAGCTTTCTTT. The V call is TRBV7-9, the J call TRBJ1-1, with a weak D call TRBD1 (6 bases). Germline CDR1 SEHNR, CDR2 FQNEAQ (reference sequence). The CDR3 consists of 14 residues. V was shortened by 5 bases and J by 1 base, with 11 bases between the two germline ends.

The gene calls are TRBV18 and TRBJ2-4; TRBD2 aligns across 10 bases. V shed 5 bases and J 0 bases; nucleotides not matched to a gene: 13. Per the germline V gene, CDR1 is KGHSH and CDR2 is LQKENI. The CDR3 is 19 residues long. CDR3 in amino acids: CASSASGGLGGKAKNIQYF. DNA of the CDR3: TGTGCCAGCTCAGCTAGCGGGGGCCTTGGGGGGAAAGCCAAAAACATTCAGTACTTC.

The rearrangement uses TRBV11-2 and TRBJ2-6; D is unresolved. The V gene lost 1 base and the J gene lost 0 bases, with 4 bases spanning the gap. The CDR3 contains 15 residues. From germline, CDR1 is SGHAT and CDR2 FQNNGV. The CDR3 loop is CASSLGNSGANVLTF. The CDR3 region has the DNA TGTGCCAGCAGCTTAGGGAACTCTGGGGCCAACGTCCTGACTTTC. Variable domain in full (rest from reference TRBV11-2 and TRBJ2-6): EAGVAQSPRYKIIEKRQSVAFWCNPISGHATLYWYQQILGQGPKLLIQFQNNGVVDDSQLPKDRFSAERLKGVDSTLKIQPAKLEDSAVYLCASSLGNSGANVLTFGAGSRLTVL.

The rearrangement links TRBV10-3 to TRBJ2-1; TRBD2 matches 7 bases. Germline values: CDR1 ENHRY, CDR2 SYGVKD. The CDR3 sequence is 17 residues long. Trimming removed 3 bases from V and 12 bases from J; junction bases left unmatched: 20. The chain's CDR3 is CAISEVDLGTGGLWQFF. The CDR3 DNA follows: TGTGCCATCAGTGAAGTAGATTTGGGGACCGGGGGGTTGTGGCAGTTCTTC.

DNA for the CDR3: TGTGCCAGCAGTACGACTAGGCGAGCCTACGAGCAGTACTTC. Residues: CASSTTRRAYEQYF. The chain recombines TRBV6-2 or TRBV6-3 with TRBJ2-7; a weak D match, TRBD2 (6 bases). The V and J ends lost 5 bases and 2 bases respectively, with 13 bases between them. In germline, CDR1 is MNHEY, CDR2 SVGEGT. The CDR3 runs 14 residues.

This chain uses TRBV27 with TRBJ2-3; perhaps TRBD2 as D (5 bases). Germline CDR1 is MNHEY and CDR2 is SMNVEV (reference sequence). The V gene lost 6 bases and the J gene lost 5 bases, with 21 bases spanning the gap. CDR3 length: 16 amino acids. CDR3 sequence (DNA): TGTGCCAGCAGCTCCCCCTCAAGACGAACTAGAGATACGCAGTATTTT. It encodes CASSSPSRRTRDTQYF.

The chain employs TRBV21-1 and TRBJ1-5; the table assigns TRBD1, which was not confirmed against the DNA. TRBV21-1 is flagged as a pseudogene. The CDR3 covers 18 residues. The CDR3, as DNA: TGTGCCAGCAGCAAACTAGGGGCAGAGACTTATAGCAATCAGCCCCAGCATTTT. This gives the protein CASSKLGAETYSNQPQHF.

The gene calls are TRBV6-5 and TRBJ1-2; D is possibly TRBD1 (6 bases). Germline V gene sequence: CDR1 MNHEY, CDR2 SVGAGI. The CDR3 is made up of 15 amino acids. V shed 2 bases and J shed 4 bases, with 14 bases lying between them. In nucleotides, the CDR3 is TGTGCCAGCAGTTACGTCAGCGGGGGGCCCTATGGCTACACCTTC. It yields the protein CASSYVSGGPYGYTF.

V usage is TRBV7-2 and J usage is TRBJ2-1; TRBD2 is a possible D gene (6 bases). The CDR3 totals 13 residues. The V end was cut by 0 bases, the J end by 6 bases, with 6 bases between. Germline-derived CDR1 and CDR2 are SGHTA and FQGNSA. The CDR3 DNA reads as TGTGCCAGCAGCTTAGCGGGAGGCAATGAGCAGTTCTTC. Its translation: CASSLAGGNEQFF.

The rearrangement links TRBV7-2 to TRBJ1-1; the D gene is possibly TRBD1 (6 bases). V lost 0 bases and J lost 3, with 11 bases in between. CDR1 is SGHTA and CDR2 is FQGNSA in the germline V gene. This CDR3 is built from 15 residues. In DNA form, the CDR3 reads TGTGCCAGCAGCTTAGCGGGGGCTCGGGACACTGAAGCTTTCTTT. It yields the protein CASSLAGARDTEAFF.